This T cell receptor (beta chain) was found in a study of stem cell transplantation in POMP-related autoinflammatory disease. The assay was immunoSEQ multiplex PCR, and TCRdb's table has in-frame clones only and misses some. Among approximately 65,000 clones, roughly 93% were seen once, and the ten largest hold 0.5% to 0.75%. Germline CDR1 is KGHSH and CDR2 is LQKENI. The V and J ends lost 6 bases and 1 base respectively, with 12 bases between them. This CDR3 comprises 15 residues. The starting material was CD4+ T cells from PBMCs, obtained after stem cell transplantation. The sequence was obtained from a human patient with POMP-related autoinflammation and immune dysregulation (PRAID). Some T cells may have originated in the graft donor. This chain connects TRBV18 to TRBJ2-2; D possibly uses TRBD1 or TRBD2 (5 bases each). The CDR3 coding sequence is TGTGCCAGCTCCCCCGGGACGGGGAACACCGGGGAGCTGTTTTTT. It encodes CASSPGTGNTGELFF. The entire variable domain, with the rest obtained from reference TRBV18 and TRBJ2-2, is as follows: NAGVMQNPRHLVRRRGQEARLRCSPMKGHSHVYWYRQLPEEGLKFMVYLQKENIIDESGMPKERFSAEFPKEGPSILRIQQVVRGDSAAYFCASSPGTGNTGELFFGEGSRLTVL.